This is a list of T cell receptor beta chains from one sample in a study of CD8+ T cells in alopecia areata. Clones were sequenced by immunoSEQ multiplex PCR, and TCRdb holds only the in-frame ones, with some missing. The repertoire has roughly 250,000 clones, roughly two thirds of them found once; the top ten carry under 1.5%. The sequencing here drew on CD4+ T cells sorted from blood, taken at week 0. The receptor set was obtained from a human donor with alopecia areata. Both conserved end residues are part of each CDR3. A D gene is named only where the DNA matches it firmly. Some rows mark clone size as missing; the rest say once, few, many or name a class of expanded clone.

>14|.|.|TRBJ2-2|TRBV21-1
TGTGCCAGCAGCAAACCTGGACAGCGCGGGGAGCTGTTTTTT
CASSKPGQRGELFF
>14|.|.|TRBJ1-2|TRBV30
TGTGCCTTTTTCCCCGGGACACAAAGAGGAGGCTACACCTTC
CAFFPGTQRGGYTF
>14|few|.|TRBJ1-2|TRBV4-2
TGTGCCAGCAGCCAAGACCACAACGGCTATGGCTACACCTTC
CASSQDHNGYGYTF
>12|once|.|TRBJ1-2|TRBV29-1
TGCAGCGTCAGTCGTGGAGGGAGCGGCTACACCTTC
CSVSRGGSGYTF
>16|.|TRBD1|TRBJ2-3|TRBV6-5
TGTGCCAGCAGTTACTGGCCTCAGGGGGCATCAGATACGCAGTATTTT
CASSYWPQGASDTQYF
>12|.|TRBD1|TRBJ1-2|TRBV30
TGTGCCTGGAGTACCCAGGGGGAGCGGCTAGGTTTC
CAWSTQGERLGF
>11|.|.|TRBJ2-1|TRBV11-2
TGTGCCAGCAGCCCAGCCAATGAGCAGTTCTTC
CASSPANEQFF
>13|.|.|TRBJ1-2|TRBV25-1
TGTGCCAGCAGTCAGGCGACTAACTATGGCTACACCTTC
CASSQATNYGYTF
>16|.|.|TRBJ1-6|TRBV7-8
TGTGCCAGCAGCCGCGGGGGGAGCTCCTATAATTCACCCCTCCACTTT
CASSRGGSSYNSPLHF
>14|few|TRBD2|TRBJ2-1|TRBV19
TGTGCCAGCGCCGGGAGGGGCCGGGACAATGAGCAGTTCTTC
CASAGRGRDNEQFF
>14|.|TRBD1|TRBJ2-7|TRBV6-5
TGTGCCAGCACCCCCGGGACAGCCCCCTACGAGCAGTACTTC
CASTPGTAPYEQYF
>15|.|.|TRBJ1-2|TRBV15
TGTGCCACCAGCAGAGGATCGGACGGAAACTATGGCTACACCTTC
CATSRGSDGNYGYTF
>12|.|.|TRBJ1-4|TRBV30
TGTGCCTACTCCAGGGTTAATGAAAAACTGTTTTTT
CAYSRVNEKLFF
>13|.|.|TRBJ2-7|TRBV15
TGTGCCACCAGCAGAGAGGATGGGGTCGAGCAGTACTTC
CATSREDGVEQYF
>15|.|.|TRBJ1-1|TRBV5-1
TGCGCCAGCAGCTTTACCGGGACACCGAACACTGAAGCTTTCTTT
CASSFTGTPNTEAFF
>14|few|.|TRBJ2-1|TRBV7-2
TGTGCCAGCAGCTTAAGGGGGAGTGCCAATGAGCAGTTCTTC
CASSLRGSANEQFF
>10|.|TRBD1|TRBJ1-1|TRBV29-1
TGCAGCGTCCGGACAGGGCAAGCTTTCTTT
CSVRTGQAFF
>11|.|.|TRBJ2-3|TRBV20-1
TGCAGTGCTAGAGACGCAGATACGCAGTATTTT
CSARDADTQYF
>13|.|.|TRBJ2-2|TRBV30
TGTGCCTGGAAATCAGTGAACACCGGGGAGCTGTTTTTT
CAWKSVNTGELFF
>12|.|.|TRBJ2-7|TRBV25-1
TGTGCCAGCGGTTCAGGGGGGATCGAGCAGTACTTC
CASGSGGIEQYF
>15|once|.|TRBJ2-7|TRBV7-2
TGTGCCAGCAGCTTACCGGACCAACCTACCTACGAGCAGTACTTC
CASSLPDQPTYEQYF
>15|.|TRBD2|TRBJ2-3|TRBV9
TGTGCCAGCAGCGTGGGACTAGCGGACACAGATACGCAGTATTTT
CASSVGLADTDTQYF
>11|.|.|TRBJ1-1|TRBV2
TGTGCCACGGACCGGAACACTGAAGCTTTCTTT
CATDRNTEAFF
>14|.|.|TRBJ1-1|TRBV7-8
TGTGCCAGCAGCTTAGGGGAGGTGAACACTGAAGCTTTCTTT
CASSLGEVNTEAFF
>15|.|.|TRBJ1-6|TRBV9
TGTGCCAGCAGCGTAGATCCAGGGGATAATTCACCCCTCCACTTT
CASSVDPGDNSPLHF
>14|many|.|TRBJ1-2|TRBV9
TGTGCCAGCAGCGTTGGGACTTGGGACTATGGCTACACCTTC
CASSVGTWDYGYTF
>13|.|.|TRBJ2-7|TRBV7-3
TGTGCCAGCAGCCTTCAAGGGGCCTACGAGCAGTACTTC
CASSLQGAYEQYF
>14|.|.|TRBJ1-5|TRBV2
TGTGCCAGCAGTGAAGATGGGAGCAATCAGCCCCAGCATTTT
CASSEDGSNQPQHF
>13|.|.|TRBJ1-6|TRBV14
TGTGCCAGCAGCCTATCCAGGGAATCACCCCTCCACTTT
CASSLSRESPLHF
>12|.|.|TRBJ2-5|TRBV4-3
TGCGCCAGCAGCCAACCCCAAGAGACCCAGTACTTC
CASSQPQETQYF
>12|.|.|TRBJ2-3|TRBV5-1
TGCGCCAGCGCCTACAGCACAGATACGCAGTATTTT
CASAYSTDTQYF
>12|.|.|TRBJ2-2|TRBV29-1
TGCAGCGTGATTCTGGTCACCGGGGAGCTGTTTTTT
CSVILVTGELFF
>14|.|.|TRBJ2-7|TRBV5-4
TGTGCCAGCAGAGATGGACCGACCTCCTACGAGCAGTACTTC
CASRDGPTSYEQYF